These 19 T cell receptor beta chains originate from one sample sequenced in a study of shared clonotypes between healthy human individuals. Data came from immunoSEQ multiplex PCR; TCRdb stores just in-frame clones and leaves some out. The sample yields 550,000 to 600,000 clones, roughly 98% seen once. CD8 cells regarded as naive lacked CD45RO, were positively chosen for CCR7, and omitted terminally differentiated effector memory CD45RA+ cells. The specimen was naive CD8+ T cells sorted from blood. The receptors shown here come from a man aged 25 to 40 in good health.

In DNA form, the CDR3 reads TGTGCCACCAGCCAGAACTACGAGCAGTACTTC. Protein sequence: CATSQNYEQYF. This sequence joins TRBV15 and TRBJ2-7; D gene uncertain. Germline V lookup: CDR1 LNHNV, CDR2 YYDKDF (reference sequence). Trimming shortened V by 5 bases and J by 3 bases, and 5 bases separated the two germline ends. This CDR3 contains 11 residues.

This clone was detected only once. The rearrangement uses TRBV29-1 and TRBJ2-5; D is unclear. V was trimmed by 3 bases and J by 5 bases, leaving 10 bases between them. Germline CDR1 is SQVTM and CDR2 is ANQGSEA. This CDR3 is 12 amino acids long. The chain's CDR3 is CSVEKGRETQYF. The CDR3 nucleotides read TGCAGCGTTGAGAAGGGCCGGGAGACCCAGTACTTC.

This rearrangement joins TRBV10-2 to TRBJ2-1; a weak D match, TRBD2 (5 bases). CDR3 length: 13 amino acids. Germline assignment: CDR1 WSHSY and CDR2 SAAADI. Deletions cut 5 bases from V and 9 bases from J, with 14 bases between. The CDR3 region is CASSQLPAVEQFF. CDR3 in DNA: TGCGCCAGCAGTCAATTACCAGCGGTTGAGCAGTTCTTC.

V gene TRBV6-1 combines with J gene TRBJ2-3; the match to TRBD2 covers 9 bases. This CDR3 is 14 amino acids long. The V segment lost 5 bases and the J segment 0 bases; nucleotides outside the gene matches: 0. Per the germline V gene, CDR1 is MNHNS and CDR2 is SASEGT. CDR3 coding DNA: TGTGCCAGCAGTCTAGCGGGAAGCACAGATACGCAGTATTTT. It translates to CASSLAGSTDTQYF.

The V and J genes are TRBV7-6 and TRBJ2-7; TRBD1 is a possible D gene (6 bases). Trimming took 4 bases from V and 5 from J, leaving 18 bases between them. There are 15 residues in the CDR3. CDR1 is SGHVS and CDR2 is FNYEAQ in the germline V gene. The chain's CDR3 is CASSSSQGLRDEQYF. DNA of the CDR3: TGTGCCAGCAGCTCGTCTCAGGGGTTGAGGGACGAGCAGTACTTC.

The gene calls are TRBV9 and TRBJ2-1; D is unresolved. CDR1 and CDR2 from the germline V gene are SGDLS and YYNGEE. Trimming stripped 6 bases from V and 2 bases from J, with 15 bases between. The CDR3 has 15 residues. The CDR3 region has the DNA TGTGCCAGCACCTTAGACGGTTTTCCCTACAATGAGCAGTTCTTC. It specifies CASTLDGFPYNEQFF.

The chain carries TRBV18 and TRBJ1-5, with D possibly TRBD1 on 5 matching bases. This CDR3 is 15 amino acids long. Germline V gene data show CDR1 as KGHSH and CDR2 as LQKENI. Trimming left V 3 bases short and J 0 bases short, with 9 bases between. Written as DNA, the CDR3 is TGTGCCAGCTCACCCGCGACAGATAGCAATCAGCCCCAGCATTTT. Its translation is CASSPATDSNQPQHF.

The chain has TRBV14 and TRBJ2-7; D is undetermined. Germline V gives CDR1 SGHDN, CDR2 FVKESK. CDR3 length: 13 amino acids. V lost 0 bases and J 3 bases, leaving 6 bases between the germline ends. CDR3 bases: TGTGCCAGCAGCCAAGATGTAGACTACGAGCAGTACTTC. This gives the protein CASSQDVDYEQYF.

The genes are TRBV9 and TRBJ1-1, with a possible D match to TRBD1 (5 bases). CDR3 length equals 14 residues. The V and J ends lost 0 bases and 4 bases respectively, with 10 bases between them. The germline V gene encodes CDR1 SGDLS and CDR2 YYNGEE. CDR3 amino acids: CASSVVQEGTEAFF. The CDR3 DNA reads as TGTGCCAGCAGCGTAGTACAGGAGGGCACTGAAGCTTTCTTT.

The CDR3 sequence is CASSPLRDRKRDTEAFF. The CDR3 coding sequence is TGTGCCAGTAGTCCCCTCCGGGACCGAAAACGGGACACTGAAGCTTTCTTT. This chain joins TRBV19 and TRBJ1-1; D may be TRBD1 (5 bases). The V gene lost 5 bases and the J gene lost 3 bases, with 22 bases spanning the gap. The CDR3 runs 17 residues. CDR1 is LNHDA and CDR2 is SQIVND in the germline V gene (reference sequence).

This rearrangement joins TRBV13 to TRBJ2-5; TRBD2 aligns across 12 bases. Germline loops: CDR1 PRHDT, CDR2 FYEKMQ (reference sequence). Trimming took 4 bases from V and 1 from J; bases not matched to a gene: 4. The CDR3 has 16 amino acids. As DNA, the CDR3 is TGTGCCAGCAGCTCTCTAGCGGGGGGGCCCCAAGAGACCCAGTACTTC. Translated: CASSSLAGGPQETQYF.

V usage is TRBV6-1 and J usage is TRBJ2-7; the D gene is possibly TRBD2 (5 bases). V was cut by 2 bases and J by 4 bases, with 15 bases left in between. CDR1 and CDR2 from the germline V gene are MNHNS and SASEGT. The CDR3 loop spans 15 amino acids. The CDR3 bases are TGTGCCAGCAGTGAAAATTGGAGCGGTGCTTACGAGCAGTACTTC. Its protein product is CASSENWSGAYEQYF.

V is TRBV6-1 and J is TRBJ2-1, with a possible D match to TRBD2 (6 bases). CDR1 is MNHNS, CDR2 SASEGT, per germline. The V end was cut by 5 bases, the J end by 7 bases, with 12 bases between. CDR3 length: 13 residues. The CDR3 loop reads CASSWTTKNEQFF. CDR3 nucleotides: TGTGCCAGCAGTTGGACTACGAAAAATGAGCAGTTCTTC.

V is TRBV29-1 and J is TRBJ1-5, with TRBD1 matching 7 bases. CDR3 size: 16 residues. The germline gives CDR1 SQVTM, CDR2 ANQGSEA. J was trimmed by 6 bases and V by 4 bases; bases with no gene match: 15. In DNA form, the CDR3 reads TGCAGCGTTGTAGTCGAGGGGAGGGGGCCTGGTCAGCCCCAGCATTTT. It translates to CSVVVEGRGPGQPQHF.

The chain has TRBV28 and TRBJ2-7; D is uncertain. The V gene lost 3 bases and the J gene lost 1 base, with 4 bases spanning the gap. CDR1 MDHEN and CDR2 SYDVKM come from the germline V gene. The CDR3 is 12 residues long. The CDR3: CASSLWSYEQYF. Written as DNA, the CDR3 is TGTGCCAGCAGTTTGTGGTCCTACGAGCAGTACTTC.

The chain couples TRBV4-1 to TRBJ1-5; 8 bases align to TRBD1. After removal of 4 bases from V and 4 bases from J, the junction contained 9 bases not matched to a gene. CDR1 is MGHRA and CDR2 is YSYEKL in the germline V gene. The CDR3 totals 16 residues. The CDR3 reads CASSPSPRTGNQPQHF. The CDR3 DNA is TGCGCCAGCAGCCCCTCACCAAGGACAGGGAATCAGCCCCAGCATTTT.

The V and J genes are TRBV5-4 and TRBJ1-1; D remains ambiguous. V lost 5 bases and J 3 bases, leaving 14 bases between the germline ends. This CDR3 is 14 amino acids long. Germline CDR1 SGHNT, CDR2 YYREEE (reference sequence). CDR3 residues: CASRGRHPDTEAFF. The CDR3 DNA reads TGTGCCAGCAGGGGCAGGCACCCCGACACTGAAGCTTTCTTT.

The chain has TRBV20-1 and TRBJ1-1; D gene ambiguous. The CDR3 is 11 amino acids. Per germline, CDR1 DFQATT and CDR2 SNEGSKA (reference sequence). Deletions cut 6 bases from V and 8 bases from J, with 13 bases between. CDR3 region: CSAYLVTEAFF. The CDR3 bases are TGCAGTGCGTATCTAGTTACAGAAGCTTTCTTT.

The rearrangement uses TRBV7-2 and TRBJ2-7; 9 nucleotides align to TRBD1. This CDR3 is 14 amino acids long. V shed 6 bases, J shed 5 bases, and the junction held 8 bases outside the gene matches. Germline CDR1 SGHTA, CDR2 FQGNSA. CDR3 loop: CASRSRDRDHEQYF. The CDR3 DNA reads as TGTGCCAGCAGGTCCCGGGACAGGGACCACGAGCAGTACTTC.